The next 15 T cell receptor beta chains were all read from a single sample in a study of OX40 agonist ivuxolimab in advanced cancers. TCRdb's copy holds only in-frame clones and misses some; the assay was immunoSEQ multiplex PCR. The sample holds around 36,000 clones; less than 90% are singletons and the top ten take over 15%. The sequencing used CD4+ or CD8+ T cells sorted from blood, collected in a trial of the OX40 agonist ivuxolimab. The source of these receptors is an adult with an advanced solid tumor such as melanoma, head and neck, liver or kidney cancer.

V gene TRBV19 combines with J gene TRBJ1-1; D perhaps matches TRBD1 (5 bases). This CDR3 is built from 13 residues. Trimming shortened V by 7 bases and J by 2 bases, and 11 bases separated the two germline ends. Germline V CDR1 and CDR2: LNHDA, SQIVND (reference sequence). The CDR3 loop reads CASTSRDNTEAFF. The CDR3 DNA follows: TGTGCCAGTACCTCGAGGGACAACACTGAAGCTTTCTTT.

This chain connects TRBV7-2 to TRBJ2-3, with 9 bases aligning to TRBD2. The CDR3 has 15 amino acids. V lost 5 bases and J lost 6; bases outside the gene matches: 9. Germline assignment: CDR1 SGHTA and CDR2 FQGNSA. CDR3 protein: CASSLIAGAEDTQYF. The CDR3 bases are TGTGCCAGCAGCCTAATAGCGGGGGCAGAGGATACGCAGTATTTT.

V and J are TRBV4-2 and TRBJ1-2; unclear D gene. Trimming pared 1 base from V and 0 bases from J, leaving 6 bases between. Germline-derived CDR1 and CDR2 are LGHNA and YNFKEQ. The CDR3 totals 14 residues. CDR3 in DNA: TGTGCCAGCAGCCAAGTACGGACTAACTATGGCTACACCTTC. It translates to CASSQVRTNYGYTF.

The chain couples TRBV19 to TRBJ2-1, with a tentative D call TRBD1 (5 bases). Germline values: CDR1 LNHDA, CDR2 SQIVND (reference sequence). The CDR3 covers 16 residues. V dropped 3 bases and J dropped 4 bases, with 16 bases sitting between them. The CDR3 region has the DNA TGTGCCAGTAGTATGAACCCAGGGTCAACTTACAATGAGCAGTTCTTC. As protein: CASSMNPGSTYNEQFF. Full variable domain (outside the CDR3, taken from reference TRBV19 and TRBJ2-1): DGGITQSPKYLFRKEGQNVTLSCEQNLNHDAMYWYRQDPGQGLRLIYYSQIVNDFQKGDIAEGYSVSREKKESFPLTVTSAQKNPTAFYLCASSMNPGSTYNEQFFGPGTRLTVL.

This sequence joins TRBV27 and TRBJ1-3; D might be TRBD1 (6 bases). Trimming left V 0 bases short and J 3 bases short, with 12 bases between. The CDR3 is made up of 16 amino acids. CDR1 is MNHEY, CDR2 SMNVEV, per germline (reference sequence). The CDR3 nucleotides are TGTGCCAGCAGTTTATCTATGACAGGATTTGGAAACACCATATATTTT. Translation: CASSLSMTGFGNTIYF.

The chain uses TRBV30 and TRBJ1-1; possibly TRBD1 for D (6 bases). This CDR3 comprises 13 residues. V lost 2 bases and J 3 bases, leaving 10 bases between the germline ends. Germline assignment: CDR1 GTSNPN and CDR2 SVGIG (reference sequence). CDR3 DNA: TGTGCCTGGAGTTACAGGGTATACACTGAAGCTTTCTTT. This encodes CAWSYRVYTEAFF.

This chain's CDR3 is CASSQESQGAGALHF. The CDR3 nucleotides read TGCGCCAGCAGCCAAGAGTCCCAGGGGGCTGGGGCCCTCCACTTT. V gene TRBV4-3 combines with J gene TRBJ1-6, with 8 nucleotides matching TRBD1. The germline V gene encodes CDR1 LGHNA and CDR2 YSLEER. The CDR3 is 15 amino acids. V shed 0 bases, J shed 14 bases, and the junction held 9 bases outside the gene matches.

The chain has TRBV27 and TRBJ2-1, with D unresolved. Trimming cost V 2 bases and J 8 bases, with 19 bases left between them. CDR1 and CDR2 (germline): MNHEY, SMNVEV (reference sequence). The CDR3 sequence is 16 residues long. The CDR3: CASSLTSSPIPDEQFF. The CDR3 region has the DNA TGTGCCAGCAGTTTAACATCGAGTCCGATACCGGATGAGCAGTTCTTC.

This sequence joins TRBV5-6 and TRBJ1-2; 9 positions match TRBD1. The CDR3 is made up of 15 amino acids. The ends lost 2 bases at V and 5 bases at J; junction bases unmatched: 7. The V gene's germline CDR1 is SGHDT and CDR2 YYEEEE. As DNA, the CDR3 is TGTGCCAGCAGCTTTGGGACAGGGTCCCTATATGGCTACACCTTC. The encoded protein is CASSFGTGSLYGYTF.

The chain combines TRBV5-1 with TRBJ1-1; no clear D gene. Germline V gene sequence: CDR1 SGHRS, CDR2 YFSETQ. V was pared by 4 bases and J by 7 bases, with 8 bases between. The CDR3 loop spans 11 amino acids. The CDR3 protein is CASSPGNEAFF. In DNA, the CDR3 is TGCGCCAGCAGCCCCGGAAATGAAGCTTTCTTT.

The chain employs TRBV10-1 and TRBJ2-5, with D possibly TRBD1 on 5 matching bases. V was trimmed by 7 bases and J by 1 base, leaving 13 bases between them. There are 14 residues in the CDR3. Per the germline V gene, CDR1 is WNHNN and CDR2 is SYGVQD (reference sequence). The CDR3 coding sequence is TGCGCCAGCATAGAAACAGGCCCCCAAGAGACCCAGTACTTC. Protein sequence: CASIETGPQETQYF.

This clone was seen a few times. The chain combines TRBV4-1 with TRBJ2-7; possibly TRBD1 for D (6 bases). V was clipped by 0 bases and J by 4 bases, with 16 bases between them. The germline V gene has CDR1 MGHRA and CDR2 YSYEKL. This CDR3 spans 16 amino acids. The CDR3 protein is CASSQESTGILYEQYF. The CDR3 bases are TGCGCCAGCAGCCAAGAAAGCACAGGGATCTTGTACGAGCAGTACTTC.

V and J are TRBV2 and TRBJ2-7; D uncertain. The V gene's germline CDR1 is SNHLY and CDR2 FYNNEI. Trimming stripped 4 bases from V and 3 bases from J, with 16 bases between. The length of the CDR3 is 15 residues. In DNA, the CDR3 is TGTGCCAGCAGTGTCGGGTCAGTTAGATTCTACGAGCAGTACTTC. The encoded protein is CASSVGSVRFYEQYF. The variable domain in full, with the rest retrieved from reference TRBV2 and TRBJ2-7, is EPEVTQTPSHQVTQMGQEVILRCVPISNHLYFYWYRQILGQKVEFLVSFYNNEISEKSEIFDDQFSVERPDGSNFTLKIRSTKLEDSAMYFCASSVGSVRFYEQYFGPGTRLTVT.

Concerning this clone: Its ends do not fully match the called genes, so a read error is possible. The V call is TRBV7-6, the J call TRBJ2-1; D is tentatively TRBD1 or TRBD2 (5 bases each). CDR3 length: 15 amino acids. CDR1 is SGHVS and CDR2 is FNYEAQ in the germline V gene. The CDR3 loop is CASSLATGGYNEQFF. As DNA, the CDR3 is TGTGCCAGCAGCCTAGCAACAGGAGGTTACAATGAGCAGTTCTTC.

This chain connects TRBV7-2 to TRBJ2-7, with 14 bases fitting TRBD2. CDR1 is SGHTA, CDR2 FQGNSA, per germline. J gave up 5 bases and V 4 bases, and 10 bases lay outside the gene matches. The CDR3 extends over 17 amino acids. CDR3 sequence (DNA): TGTGCCAGCAGCTCAGGACTAGCGGGGGGATACTACGACGAGCAGTACTTC. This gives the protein CASSSGLAGGYYDEQYF.